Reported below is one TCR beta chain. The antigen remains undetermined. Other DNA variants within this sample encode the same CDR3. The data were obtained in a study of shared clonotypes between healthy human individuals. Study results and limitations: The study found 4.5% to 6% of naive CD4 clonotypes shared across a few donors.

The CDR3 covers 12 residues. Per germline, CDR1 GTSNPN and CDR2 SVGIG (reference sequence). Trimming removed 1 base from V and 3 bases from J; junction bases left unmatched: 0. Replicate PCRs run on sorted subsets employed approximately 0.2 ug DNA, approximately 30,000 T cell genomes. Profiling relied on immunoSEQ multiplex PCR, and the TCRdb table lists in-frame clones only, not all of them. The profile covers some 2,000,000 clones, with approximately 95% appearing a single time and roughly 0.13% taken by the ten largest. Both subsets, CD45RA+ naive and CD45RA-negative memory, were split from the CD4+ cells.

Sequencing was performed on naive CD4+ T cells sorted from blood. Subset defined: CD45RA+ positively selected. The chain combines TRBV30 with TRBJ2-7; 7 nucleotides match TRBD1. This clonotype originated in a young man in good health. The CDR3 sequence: CAWSDRGYEQYF. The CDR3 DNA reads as TGTGCCTGGAGTGACAGGGGCTACGAGCAGTACTTC.